The 4 T cell receptor beta chains given below trace back to one sample, sequenced in a study of blood T cell repertoires in COVID-19. Profiled with immunoSEQ multiplex PCR; TCRdb holds only in-frame clones, not every one. The sample includes about 100,000 clones, under 90% of them seen just once. The source material was peripheral blood. The source of these receptors is a human donor in a cohort sampled during active COVID-19.

The chain employs TRBV5-1 and TRBJ2-2; D may be TRBD1 (7 bases). V was shortened by 0 bases and J by 6 bases, with 12 bases between the two germline ends. Germline V gives CDR1 SGHRS, CDR2 YFSETQ. The CDR3 has 15 residues. The CDR3 region is CASSLGQGGSGELFF. The CDR3 nucleotides read TGCGCCAGCAGCTTGGGCCAGGGGGGCTCCGGGGAGCTGTTTTTT.

J is TRBJ2-3 and V is TRBV2; a possible D gene is TRBD2 (6 bases). The CDR3 totals 15 residues. V shed 5 bases and J shed 2 bases, with 14 bases lying between them. CDR1 is SNHLY, CDR2 FYNNEI, per germline. Written as DNA, the CDR3 is TGTGCCAGCAGTCTCACGGGGGTGTACACAGATACGCAGTATTTT. Protein sequence: CASSLTGVYTDTQYF.

Of note for this clone: Other DNA sequences in this sample translate to the same CDR3. This chain connects TRBV5-1 to TRBJ1-1, with D perhaps matching TRBD1 (5 bases). The V gene lost 3 bases and the J gene lost 2 bases, with 8 bases spanning the gap. This CDR3 has 13 residues. Per the germline V gene, CDR1 is SGHRS and CDR2 is YFSETQ. For the CDR3, the DNA is TGCGCCAGCAGCTCCCAGGGTAACACTGAAGCTTTCTTT. It encodes CASSSQGNTEAFF.

This chain connects TRBV7-9 to TRBJ2-2; a possible D gene is TRBD1 (6 bases). The CDR3 runs to 13 residues. Germline V gene lookup returns CDR1 SEHNR and CDR2 FQNEAQ (reference sequence). Trimming took 11 bases from V and 5 from J, leaving 15 bases between them. CDR3 region: CAGGATGTGELFF. The CDR3 nucleotides are TGTGCCGGTGGGGCTACAGGGACCGGGGAGCTGTTTTTT.